One sample yielded the 3 T cell receptor beta chains listed below, sequenced in a study of ipilimumab plus nivolumab after autologous stem cell transplantation. The repertoire was sequenced with immunoSEQ multiplex PCR; TCRdb's copy has only in-frame clones and lacks some. The sample includes about 43,000 clones, around nine tenths of them seen just once. The sample consisted of PBMCs, taken in a trial of ipilimumab plus nivolumab as post-transplant consolidation. These receptors were collected from a male donor with multiple myeloma.

CDR3 coding DNA: TGTGCCAGCAGCGAACAGGGGTCAGGCTATGGCTACACCTTC. Amino acids: CASSEQGSGYGYTF. V gene TRBV2 combines with J gene TRBJ1-2; TRBD1 matches at 7 bases. This CDR3 is built from 14 residues. Unmatched junction bases numbered 8, after V lost 6 bases and J lost 4 bases. Germline V lookup: CDR1 SNHLY, CDR2 FYNNEI.

This clone appeared a single time. V usage is TRBV7-8 and J usage is TRBJ1-3, with 7 bases matching TRBD1. This CDR3 is built from 15 residues. After removal of 5 bases from V and 6 bases from J, the junction contained 10 bases not matched to a gene. CDR1 SGHVS and CDR2 FQNEAQ come from the germline V gene. DNA for the CDR3: TGTGCCAGCAGCCTAAGGACAGGAACTTTAAACACCATATATTTT. Protein sequence: CASSLRTGTLNTIYF.

The J gene is TRBJ1-4, the V gene TRBV25-1; 8 positions match TRBD1. Germline trimming cut 4 bases from V and 8 bases from J; bases unmatched to any gene: 18. Germline assignment: CDR1 MGHDK and CDR2 SYGVNS. The CDR3 consists of 18 residues. CDR3 region: CASSVFTTGGLAREKLFF. In DNA, the CDR3 is TGTGCCAGCAGTGTATTTACAACAGGGGGACTTGCGAGGGAAAAACTGTTTTTT.